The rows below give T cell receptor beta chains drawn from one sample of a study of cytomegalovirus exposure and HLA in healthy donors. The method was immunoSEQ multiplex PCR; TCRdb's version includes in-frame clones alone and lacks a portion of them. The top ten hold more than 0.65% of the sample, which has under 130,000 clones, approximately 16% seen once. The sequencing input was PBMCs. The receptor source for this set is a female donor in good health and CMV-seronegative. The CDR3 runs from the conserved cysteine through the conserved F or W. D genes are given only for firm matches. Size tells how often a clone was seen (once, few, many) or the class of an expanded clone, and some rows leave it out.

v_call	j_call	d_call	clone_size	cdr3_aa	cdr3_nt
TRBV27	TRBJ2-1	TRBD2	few	CASSSLLAGVHHEQFF	TGTGCCAGCAGTTCCCTACTAGCGGGAGTTCACCATGAGCAGTTCTTC
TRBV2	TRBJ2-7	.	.	CASSESRAEQYF	TGTGCCAGCAGTGAGTCACGCGCCGAGCAGTACTTC
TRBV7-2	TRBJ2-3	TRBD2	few	CASSHSGRGGTDTQYF	TGTGCCAGCAGCCATAGCGGGAGGGGTGGCACAGATACGCAGTATTTT
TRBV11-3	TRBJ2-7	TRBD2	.	CASSLWAAMGAGGPCVQYF	TGTGCCAGCAGCTTATGGGCCGCCATGGGAGCGGGAGGGCCTTGTGTGCAGTACTTC
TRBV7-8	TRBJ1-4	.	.	CASSFGEATNEKLFF	TGTGCCAGCAGCTTTGGCGAGGCAACTAATGAAAAACTGTTTTTT
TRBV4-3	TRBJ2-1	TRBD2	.	CASSQDWGLAGGSSYNEQFF	TGCGCCAGCAGCCAAGATTGGGGACTAGCGGGAGGGAGCTCCTACAATGAGCAGTTCTTC
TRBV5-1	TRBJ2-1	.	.	CASDPGQSGGNEQFF	TGCGCCAGCGACCCCGGACAGTCCGGTGGCAATGAGCAGTTCTTC
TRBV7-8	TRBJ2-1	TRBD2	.	CASSFGTGATSGGKSYNEQFF	TGTGCCAGCAGCTTCGGGACAGGGGCAACTAGCGGGGGGAAATCCTACAATGAGCAGTTCTTC
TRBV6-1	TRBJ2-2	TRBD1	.	CASSARTGPSGELFF	TGTGCCAGCAGTGCGCGGACAGGGCCCTCCGGGGAGCTGTTTTTT
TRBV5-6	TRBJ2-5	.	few	CASSWTTLWESQYF	TGTGCCAGCAGCTGGACTACCTTGTGGGAGAGTCAGTACTTC
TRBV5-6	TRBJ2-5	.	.	CASSLATGDWWLETQYF	TGTGCCAGCAGCTTGGCGACGGGGGATTGGTGGTTGGAGACCCAGTACTTC
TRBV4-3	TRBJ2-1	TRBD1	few	CASSQDRQGAYNEQFF	TGCGCCAGCAGCCAAGACCGGCAGGGGGCTTACAATGAGCAGTTCTTC
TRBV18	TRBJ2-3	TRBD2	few	CASSPPAGGLNTQYF	TGTGCCAGCTCACCCCCAGCGGGGGGCCTGAATACGCAGTATTTT
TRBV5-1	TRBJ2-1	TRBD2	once	CASSPDDLAGGLLTSSYNEQFF	TGCGCCAGCAGCCCGGACGACCTAGCGGGAGGCCTTTTAACAAGCTCCTACAATGAGCAGTTCTTC
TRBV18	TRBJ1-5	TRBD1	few	CASSPGQGWQPQHF	TGTGCCAGCTCACCGGGACAGGGTTGGCAGCCCCAGCATTTT
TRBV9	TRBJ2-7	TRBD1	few	CASSVEGTGGYEQYF	TGTGCCAGCAGCGTAGAAGGGACAGGTGGGTACGAGCAGTACTTC